Listed below are T cell receptor beta chains from one sample, sequenced in a study of CD8+CD57+ T cells in acquired aplastic anemia. TCRdb re-called the reads with MiXCR, one entry per CDR3 protein. The sample holds 160,000 or so distinct CDR3 sequences, around half seen once. The sample consisted of sorted CD4+, CD8+, or CD8+CD57+ T cells (not recorded which) from PBMCs. Receptor source: a human donor with aplastic anemia. Both conserved end residues are part of each CDR3. The D gene is left open where the match is weak. Size is stated for part of the rows, as once, few or many counts, or as a class when the clone is expanded.

TRBJ1-5 | 16 | NA | once | TRBV20-1 | TGCAGTGCTAGAGATCATGGGGGCAGGGCCAATCAGCCCCAGCATTTT | CSARDHGGRANQPQHF
TRBJ1-2 | 13 | NA | NA | TRBV7-9 | TGTGCCAGCACCGTAGATGGGAGCTATGGCTACACCTTC | CASTVDGSYGYTF
TRBJ1-1 | 15 | TRBD1 | many | TRBV11-1 | TGTGCCAGCAGCGCCAGACAGGGTGCGAACACTGAAGCTTTCTTT | CASSARQGANTEAFF
TRBJ2-2 | 14 | TRBD1 | few | TRBV19 | TGTGCCAGTAGTGGACAGGCGAACACCGGGGAGCTGTTTTTT | CASSGQANTGELFF
TRBJ1-1 | 14 | NA | NA | TRBV29-1 | TGCAGCGTTCCAGGGAATGGAGGCTACACTGAAGCTTTCTTT | CSVPGNGGYTEAFF
TRBJ1-5 | 17 | TRBD1 | many | TRBV7-6 | TGTGCCAGCAGCCAAGGGACAGCGAGGGGGTTCAATCAGCCCCAGCATTTT | CASSQGTARGFNQPQHF
TRBJ2-7 | 15 | TRBD1 | many | TRBV10-3 | TGTGCCATCAGTGAGTCCGGACAGGGGGCGGGGGAGCAGTACTTC | CAISESGQGAGEQYF
TRBJ1-6 | 14 | TRBD1 | many | TRBV3-1 | TGTGCCAGCAGTACCCGGGACAGGGTTTCACCCCTCCACTTT | CASSTRDRVSPLHF
TRBJ2-3 | 15 | NA | once | TRBV25-1 | TGTGCCAGCAGTGGGGGCGGGACCTCAGCGGATACGCAGTATTTT | CASSGGGTSADTQYF
TRBJ1-6 | 14 | NA | NA | TRBV12-3/TRBV12-4 | TGTGCCAGCAGTTTTGAAAGGGTAGGGTCACCCCTCCACTTT | CASSFERVGSPLHF
TRBJ1-5 | 15 | TRBD1 | NA | TRBV10-2 | TGCGCCAGCAGTAGGACAGGGACAAGCAATCAGCCCCAGCATTTT | CASSRTGTSNQPQHF
TRBJ1-6 | 18 | NA | NA | TRBV6-1 | TGTGCCAGCAGTGCCCAATCTGGGGCGAGCTCCTATAATTCACCCCTCCACTTT | CASSAQSGASSYNSPLHF
TRBJ1-2 | 14 | NA | many | TRBV10-3 | TGTGCCATCAGTGAGTCAGGTTCTAACTATGGCTACACCTTC | CAISESGSNYGYTF
TRBJ2-3 | 14 | NA | many | TRBV13 | TGTGCCAGCAGCTTAGGACAGGTAACAGATACGCAGTATTTT | CASSLGQVTDTQYF
TRBJ2-5 | 13 | NA | few | TRBV7-9 | TGTGCCACGAGAACCGGGCCTACAGCGACCCAGTACTTC | CATRTGPTATQYF
TRBJ2-7 | 13 | NA | NA | TRBV4-2 | TGTGCCAGCAGCCAAGAGGGGGCGCGCGAGCAGTACTTC | CASSQEGAREQYF
TRBJ2-5 | 13 | TRBD2 | NA | TRBV11-2 | TGTGCCAGCAGCTTTGGGGGGGAAGAGACCCAGTACTTC | CASSFGGEETQYF
TRBJ2-3 | 18 | TRBD2 | few | TRBV5-1 | TGCGCCAGCAGCGCAGCTAGCGGGGGGGCGGTTCACAGAGATACGCAGTATTTT | CASSAASGGAVHRDTQYF
TRBJ2-2 | 15 | NA | many | TRBV5-4 | TGTGCCAGCAGCACGGGGGATGGCTTTGGGGGGGAGCTGTTTTTT | CASSTGDGFGGELFF
TRBJ1-1 | 13 | NA | NA | TRBV15 | TGTGCCACCAGCAGAGTAAGAAATACTGATGCTTTCTTT | CATSRVRNTDAFF
TRBJ2-5 | 14 | NA | few | TRBV2 | TGTGCCAGCAGTGAAGGCAGTTTCAATCAGCCCCAGTACTTC | CASSEGSFNQPQYF
TRBJ1-6 | 16 | NA | NA | TRBV4-2 | TGTGCCAGCAGCCAAGACGGTAGGGGTAATCATTCACCCCTCCACTTT | CASSQDGRGNHSPLHF
TRBJ2-7 | 19 | TRBD2 | many | TRBV6-2/TRBV6-3 | TGTGCCAGCAGTTACTCCATCCAAGCGGGGGGGCCCCCTGGGTACGAGCAGTACTTC | CASSYSIQAGGPPGYEQYF
TRBJ2-3 | 15 | TRBD2 | NA | TRBV7-3 | TGTGCCAGCAGCGTACTAGCGGGGCGCACAGATACGCAGTATTTT | CASSVLAGRTDTQYF
TRBJ1-1 | 12 | TRBD1 | few | TRBV20-1 | TGCAGTGCAAGGGACAGGGGGCTTGAAGCTTTCTTT | CSARDRGLEAFF
TRBJ2-1 | 19 | TRBD2 | NA | TRBV9 | TGTGCCAGCAGCACTAGGGAGGCCGGGACTAGCGGGGGGGCCGGTGAGCAGTTCTTC | CASSTREAGTSGGAGEQFF